Reported below is one TCR beta chain. The antigen is unknown. The table came from immunoSEQ multiplex PCR; TCRdb's copy has only in-frame clones and leaves some out. The repertoire consists of about 88,000 clones, with less than 80% occurring once and the leading ten covering roughly 13%. This sample was included in a study of radiotherapy plus CTLA-4 blockade in lung cancer. Overall study context: Objective responses were documented in about 18% of patients, with disease control in approximately 31%. Study outcomes and limitations: Early shifts in blood T cell clones, with interferon-beta, reportedly predicted response best.

Germline CDR1 reads LNHNV; CDR2 reads YYDKDF (reference sequence). The CDR3 consists of 16 residues. With V trimmed by 2 bases and J by 6 bases, 6 bases remained unmatched. The sample in question was peripheral blood, obtained from a patient treated with radiotherapy plus ipilimumab. This rearrangement joins TRBV15 to TRBJ1-5, with 11 bases fitting TRBD1. The receptor comes from a human donor with non-small cell lung cancer that progressed on radiotherapy plus ipilimumab. CDR3 sequence (DNA): TGTGCCACCAGCAGAACCGGGACAGGGGGAAGTCAGCCCCAGCATTTT. Amino acids: CATSRTGTGGSQPQHF.